These 9 T cell receptor beta chains share one sample of origin, sequenced in a study of immune evolution from preneoplasia to lung adenocarcinoma. Produced via immunoSEQ multiplex PCR; TCRdb's table is partial and in-frame only. The data show 3,800 or so clones, with around 77% seen just once and 14% held by the top ten. Sequenced: FFPE adjacent normal lung tissue. The receptors were sampled from a person in their sixties or seventies with lung adenocarcinoma.

This chain links TRBV28 with TRBJ1-2, with D perhaps TRBD1 (6 bases). The V end lost 1 base, the J end lost 8 bases, and 14 bases lay between the germline ends. The length of the CDR3 is 14 residues. Germline V gives CDR1 MDHEN, CDR2 SYDVKM. As DNA, the CDR3 is TGTGCCAGCAGTTTATCGGGGGCGATCCGGGGCTACACCTTC. This sequence encodes CASSLSGAIRGYTF.

The rearrangement uses TRBV6-6 and TRBJ2-3; TRBD1 agrees at 8 bases. Germline V gives CDR1 MNHNY, CDR2 SVGAGI (reference sequence). The V and J ends lost 8 bases and 2 bases, in that order; junction bases with no gene match: 6. This CDR3 is built from 14 residues. The CDR3 DNA sequence: TGTGCCAGCGGCCCAGGGGGCATCACAGATACGCAGTATTTT. This sequence encodes CASGPGGITDTQYF.

CDR3: CASSLSGTGELFF. The CDR3 nucleotides are TGCGCCAGCAGTCTTAGCGGAACCGGGGAGCTGTTTTTT. The chain recombines TRBV10-1 with TRBJ2-2; a possible D gene is TRBD2 (6 bases). The CDR3 totals 13 residues. With 5 bases removed from V and 5 bases from J, the gap between germline ends came to 9 bases. The germline V gene encodes CDR1 WNHNN and CDR2 SYGVQD (reference sequence).

This clone has more than one count but fewer than ten. The rearrangement uses TRBV30 and TRBJ2-7; the D is unclear. This CDR3 has 11 residues. With 4 bases removed from V and 2 bases from J, the gap between germline ends came to 6 bases. Looked up from germline, CDR1 is GTSNPN and CDR2 is SVGIG (reference sequence). The CDR3 loop reads CAWTVTYEQYF. The CDR3 nucleotides read TGTGCCTGGACGGTGACCTACGAGCAGTACTTC.

The rearrangement uses TRBV6-5 and TRBJ2-5; D unresolved. The germline V gene encodes CDR1 MNHEY and CDR2 SVGAGI. The CDR3 is 11 amino acids. Deletions cut 2 bases from V and 5 bases from J, with 3 bases between. The CDR3 is CASSYGETQYF. As DNA, the CDR3 is TGTGCCAGCAGTTACGGGGAGACCCAGTACTTC.

This rearrangement joins TRBV7-8 to TRBJ1-2; D possibly corresponds to TRBD1 (5 bases). This CDR3 region has 14 residues. The germline V gene has CDR1 SGHVS and CDR2 FQNEAQ. V dropped 4 bases and J dropped 0 bases, with 9 bases sitting between them. CDR3 region: CASSSGTTNYGYTF. CDR3 DNA sequence: TGTGCCAGCAGCTCCGGGACGACTAACTATGGCTACACCTTC.

This chain links TRBV7-8 with TRBJ2-1, with TRBD2 matching 11 bases. J lost 8 bases, V lost 4 bases, and 10 bases had no gene match. CDR3 length: 16 amino acids. Per the germline V gene, CDR1 is SGHVS and CDR2 is FQNEAQ. CDR3 DNA sequence: TGTGCCAGCAGCTCCCTACTAGCGGGAGCGGGGGATGAGCAGTTCTTC. Its protein is CASSSLLAGAGDEQFF.

V usage is TRBV2 and J usage is TRBJ1-2, with D possibly TRBD1 on 5 matching bases. V was trimmed by 3 bases and J by 3 bases, leaving 8 bases between them. The CDR3 is 13 residues long. Germline CDR1 reads SNHLY; CDR2 reads FYNNEI. In DNA, the CDR3 is TGTGCCAGCAGTGACAGGGCATACTATGGCTACACCTTC. Amino acid sequence: CASSDRAYYGYTF.

As DNA, the CDR3 is TGTGCCAGCAGCTTAGACAGGGTAAATGAGCAGTTCTTC. This encodes CASSLDRVNEQFF. This chain links TRBV7-2 with TRBJ2-1, with a possible D match to TRBD1 (6 bases). The CDR3 loop spans 13 amino acids. In germline, CDR1 is SGHTA, CDR2 FQGNSA. The germline V and J ends were trimmed by 1 base and 7 bases, with 8 bases remaining between them.